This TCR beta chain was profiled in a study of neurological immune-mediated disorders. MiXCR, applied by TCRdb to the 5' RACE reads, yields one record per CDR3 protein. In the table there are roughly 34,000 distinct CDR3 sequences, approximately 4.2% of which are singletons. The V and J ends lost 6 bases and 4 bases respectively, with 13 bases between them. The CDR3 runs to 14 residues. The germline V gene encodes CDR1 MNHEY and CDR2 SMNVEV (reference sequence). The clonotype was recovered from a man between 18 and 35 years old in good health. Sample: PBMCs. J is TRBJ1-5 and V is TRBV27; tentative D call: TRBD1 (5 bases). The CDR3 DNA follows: TGTGCCAGCAGCCTACTGGGACCTAATCAGCCCCAGCATTTT. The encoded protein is CASSLLGPNQPQHF.